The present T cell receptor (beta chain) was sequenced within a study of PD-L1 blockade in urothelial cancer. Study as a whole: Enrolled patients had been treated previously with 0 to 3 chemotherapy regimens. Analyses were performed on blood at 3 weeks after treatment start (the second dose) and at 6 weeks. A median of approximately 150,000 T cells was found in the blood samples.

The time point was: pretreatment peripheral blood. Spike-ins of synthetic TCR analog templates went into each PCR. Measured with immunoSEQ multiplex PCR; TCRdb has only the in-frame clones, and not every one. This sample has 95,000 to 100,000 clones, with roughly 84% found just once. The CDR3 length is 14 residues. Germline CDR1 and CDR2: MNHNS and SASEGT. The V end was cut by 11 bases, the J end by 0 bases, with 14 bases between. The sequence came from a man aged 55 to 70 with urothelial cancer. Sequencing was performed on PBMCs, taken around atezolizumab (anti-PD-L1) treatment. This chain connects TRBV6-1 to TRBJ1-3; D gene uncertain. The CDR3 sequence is CARPIRNSGNTIYF. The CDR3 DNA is TGTGCCCGCCCTATCCGTAACTCTGGAAACACCATATATTTT.